The sequence of this T cell receptor beta chain was determined in a study of OX40 agonist ivuxolimab in advanced cancers. Across the study: With ivuxolimab, an agonistic anti-OX40 (CD134) antibody, patients were treated. Patients were infused with ivuxolimab every 2 weeks at 0.01 to 10 mg/kg. From roughly 20 to 85 years was the age range, with a mean of approximately 58 years, and around 80% were male. A partial response was reached by three patients: one with hepatocellular carcinoma and two with cutaneous melanoma.

TCRdb's copy holds only in-frame clones and misses some; the assay was immunoSEQ multiplex PCR. The table records some 89,000 clones, 84% of them present only once. The source material was CD4+ or CD8+ T cells sorted from blood, sampled in a trial of the OX40 agonist ivuxolimab. The clonotype was recovered from an adult with an advanced solid tumor such as melanoma, head and neck, liver or kidney cancer.

The CDR3 region is CASSPGQGRLRTEAFF. The CDR3 coding sequence is TGTGCCAGCAGCCCGGGACAGGGGCGCCTGAGAACTGAAGCTTTCTTT. This rearrangement joins TRBV28 to TRBJ1-1; 10 positions match TRBD1. The V segment lost 6 bases and the J segment 5 bases; nucleotides outside the gene matches: 12. The length of the CDR3 is 16 residues. The V gene's germline CDR1 is MDHEN and CDR2 SYDVKM.